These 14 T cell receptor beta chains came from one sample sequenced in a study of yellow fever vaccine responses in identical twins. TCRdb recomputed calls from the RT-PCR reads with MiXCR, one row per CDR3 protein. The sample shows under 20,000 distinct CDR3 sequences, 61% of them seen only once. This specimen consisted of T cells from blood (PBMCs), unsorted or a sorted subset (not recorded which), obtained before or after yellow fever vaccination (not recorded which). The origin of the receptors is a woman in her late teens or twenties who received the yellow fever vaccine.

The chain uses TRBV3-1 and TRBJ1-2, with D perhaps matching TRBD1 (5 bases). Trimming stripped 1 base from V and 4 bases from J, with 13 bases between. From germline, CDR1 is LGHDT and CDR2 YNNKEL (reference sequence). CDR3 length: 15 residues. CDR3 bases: TGTGCCAGCAGCCAAGGGGGCAGTTCGACCTATGGCTACACCTTC. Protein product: CASSQGGSSTYGYTF.

The CDR3 coding sequence is TGTGCCAGCAGCTTTGGACAGGGTCGAAACACTGAAGCTTTCTTT. This encodes CASSFGQGRNTEAFF. V is TRBV13 and J is TRBJ1-1, with 8 positions matching TRBD1. Trimming at V came to 3 bases and at J to 2 bases, leaving 5 bases not matched to a gene. There are 15 residues in the CDR3. Germline V gene sequence: CDR1 PRHDT, CDR2 FYEKMQ (reference sequence).

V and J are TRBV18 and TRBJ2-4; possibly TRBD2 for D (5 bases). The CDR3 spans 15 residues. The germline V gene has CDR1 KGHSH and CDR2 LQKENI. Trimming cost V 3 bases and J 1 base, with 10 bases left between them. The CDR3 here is CASSPIGLAKNIQYF. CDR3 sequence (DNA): TGTGCCAGCTCACCGATCGGACTGGCCAAAAACATTCAGTACTTC.

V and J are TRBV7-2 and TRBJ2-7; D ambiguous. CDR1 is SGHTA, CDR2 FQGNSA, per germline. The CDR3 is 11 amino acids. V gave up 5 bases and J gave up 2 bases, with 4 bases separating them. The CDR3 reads CASSNTYEQYF. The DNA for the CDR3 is TGTGCCAGCAGCAACACCTACGAGCAGTACTTC.

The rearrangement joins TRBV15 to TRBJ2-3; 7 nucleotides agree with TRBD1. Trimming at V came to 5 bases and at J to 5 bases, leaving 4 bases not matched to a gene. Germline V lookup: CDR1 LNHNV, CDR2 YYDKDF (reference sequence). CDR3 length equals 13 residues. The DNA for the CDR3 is TGTGCCACCAGCCACCGGACAGGAGATACGCAGTATTTT. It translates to CATSHRTGDTQYF.

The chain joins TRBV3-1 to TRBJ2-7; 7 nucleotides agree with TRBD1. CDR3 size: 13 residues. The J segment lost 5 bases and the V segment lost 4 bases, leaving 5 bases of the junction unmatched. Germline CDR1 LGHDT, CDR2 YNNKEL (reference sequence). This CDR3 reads CASSLWDSHEQYF. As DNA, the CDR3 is TGTGCCAGCAGCCTCTGGGACAGTCACGAGCAGTACTTC.

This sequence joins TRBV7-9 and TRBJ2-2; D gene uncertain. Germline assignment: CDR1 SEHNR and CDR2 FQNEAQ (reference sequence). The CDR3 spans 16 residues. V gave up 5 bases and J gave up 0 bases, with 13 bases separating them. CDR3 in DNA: TGTGCCAGCAGCCGTGGACGTACGGCGAACACCGGGGAGCTGTTTTTT. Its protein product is CASSRGRTANTGELFF. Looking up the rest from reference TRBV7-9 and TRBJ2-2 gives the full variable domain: DTGVSQNPRHKITKRGQNVTFRCDPISEHNRLYWYRQTLGQGPEFLTYFQNEAQLEKSRLLSDRFSAERPKGSFSTLEIQRTEQGDSAMYLCASSRGRTANTGELFFGEGSRLTVL.

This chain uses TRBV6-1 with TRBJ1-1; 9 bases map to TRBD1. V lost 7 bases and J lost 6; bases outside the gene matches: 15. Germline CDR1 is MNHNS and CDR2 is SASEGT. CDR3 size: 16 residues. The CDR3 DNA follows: TGTGCCAGCACCCGTCCGGGACAGGGACGAGGCGCTGAAGCTTTCTTT. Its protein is CASTRPGQGRGAEAFF.

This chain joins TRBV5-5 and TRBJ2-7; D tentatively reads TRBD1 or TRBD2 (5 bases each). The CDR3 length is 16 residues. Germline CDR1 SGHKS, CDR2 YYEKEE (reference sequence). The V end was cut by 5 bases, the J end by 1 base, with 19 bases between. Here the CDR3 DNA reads TGTGCCAGCAGTCGGGCGGTCGGGACCGGTTCCTACGAGCAGTACTTC. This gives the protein CASSRAVGTGSYEQYF.

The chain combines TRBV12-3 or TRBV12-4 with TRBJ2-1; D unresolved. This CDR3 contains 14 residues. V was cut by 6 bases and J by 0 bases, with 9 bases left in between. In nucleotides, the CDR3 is TGTGCCAGCAGGAGCAAGAGCTCCTACAATGAGCAGTTCTTC. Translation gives CASRSKSSYNEQFF.

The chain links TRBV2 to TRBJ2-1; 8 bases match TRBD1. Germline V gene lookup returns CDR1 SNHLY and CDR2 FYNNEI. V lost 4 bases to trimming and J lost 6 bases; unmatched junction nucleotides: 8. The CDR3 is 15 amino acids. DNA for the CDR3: TGTGCCAGCAGTGGGGACAGGACAGTTGGCAATGAGCAGTTCTTC. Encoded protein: CASSGDRTVGNEQFF.

CDR3 sequence: CASSLASGTTLPHEQFF. CDR3 coding DNA: TGTGCCAGCAGCTTAGCGTCCGGGACCACCCTTCCCCATGAGCAGTTCTTC. The V call is TRBV7-9, the J call TRBJ2-1; D may be TRBD1 or TRBD2 (5 bases each). The CDR3 covers 17 residues. With 0 bases removed from V and 8 bases from J, the gap between germline ends came to 20 bases. Looked up from germline, CDR1 is SEHNR and CDR2 is FQNEAQ (reference sequence).

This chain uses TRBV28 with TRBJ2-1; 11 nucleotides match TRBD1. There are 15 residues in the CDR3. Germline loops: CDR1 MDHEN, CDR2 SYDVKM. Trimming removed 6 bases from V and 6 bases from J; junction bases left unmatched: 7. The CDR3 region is CASRPRDRGFNEQFF. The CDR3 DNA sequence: TGTGCCAGCAGACCCCGGGACAGGGGGTTCAATGAGCAGTTCTTC.

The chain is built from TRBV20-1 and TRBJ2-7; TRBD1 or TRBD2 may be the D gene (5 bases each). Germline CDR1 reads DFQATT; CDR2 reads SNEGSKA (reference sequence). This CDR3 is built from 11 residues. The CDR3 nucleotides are TGCAGCCCAGGGACCTTCTACGAGCAGTACGTC. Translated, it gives CSPGTFYEQYV.